This passage covers 15 T cell receptor beta chains from one sample sequenced in a study of cytomegalovirus exposure and HLA in healthy donors. Both 60 Vbeta primers and 13 Jbeta primers went into the PCR. Profiling relied on immunoSEQ multiplex PCR, and the TCRdb table lists in-frame clones only, not all of them. In the table there are 95,000 to 100,000 clones, around 76% of which are singletons. The sample taken for sequencing was PBMCs. The receptors come from a man in his forties in good health and CMV-seropositive.

The chain carries TRBV5-1 and TRBJ2-3, with 13 nucleotides matching TRBD2. The CDR3 runs to 15 residues. Germline V gene sequence: CDR1 SGHRS, CDR2 YFSETQ. With V trimmed by 4 bases and J by 4 bases, 3 bases remained unmatched. This CDR3 reads CASSPGLAGADTQYF. Here the CDR3 DNA reads TGCGCCAGCAGCCCTGGACTAGCGGGGGCAGATACGCAGTATTTT.

The chain is built from TRBV9 and TRBJ2-3; 10 nucleotides match TRBD2. This CDR3 region has 15 residues. Germline loops: CDR1 SGDLS, CDR2 YYNGEE. J gave up 1 base and V 4 bases, and 3 bases lay outside the gene matches. The CDR3 here is CASSFTSGGTDTQYF. The CDR3 coding sequence is TGTGCCAGCAGCTTTACTAGCGGGGGCACAGATACGCAGTATTTT.

The rearrangement uses TRBV11-2 and TRBJ1-2, with D hard to call. Germline-derived CDR1 and CDR2 are SGHAT and FQNNGV. V was cut by 4 bases and J by 4 bases, with 7 bases left in between. This CDR3 is 12 amino acids long. CDR3 in DNA: TGTGCCAGCAGCTCGGGTGGCTATGGCTACACCTTC. Its protein product is CASSSGGYGYTF.

V is TRBV28 and J is TRBJ1-2; a weak D match, TRBD1 (5 bases). The germline CDR1 and CDR2 sequences are MDHEN and SYDVKM. Trimming pared 6 bases from V and 4 bases from J, leaving 18 bases between. The CDR3 consists of 15 residues. CDR3 in DNA: TGTGCCAGCAGCCTACCGAGCCAGGGCGTCTATGGCTACACCTTC. Its translation is CASSLPSQGVYGYTF.

This chain connects TRBV15 to TRBJ2-3; the match to TRBD1 covers 9 bases. Germline-derived CDR1 and CDR2 are LNHNV and YYDKDF (reference sequence). J lost 2 bases, V lost 8 bases, and 5 bases had no gene match. This CDR3 is built from 14 residues. The CDR3 loop is CATSRDRDTDTQYF. The CDR3 nucleotides are TGTGCCACCTCGAGGGACAGGGACACAGATACGCAGTATTTT.

This chain uses TRBV5-1 with TRBJ2-7; D may be TRBD2 (5 bases). Looked up from germline, CDR1 is SGHRS and CDR2 is YFSETQ. Between the trimmed V and J ends, which lost 4 bases and 3 bases, there was a span of 11 bases. There are 13 residues in the CDR3. The CDR3 spells CASSPGSFYEQYF. CDR3 DNA: TGCGCCAGCAGCCCGGGGTCCTTCTACGAGCAGTACTTC. Full variable domain (outside the CDR3, taken from reference TRBV5-1 and TRBJ2-7): KAGVTQTPRYLIKTRGQQVTLSCSPISGHRSVSWYQQTPGQGLQFLFEYFSETQRNKGNFPGRFSGRQFSNSRSEMNVSTLELGDSALYLCASSPGSFYEQYFGPGTRLTVT.

The V and J genes are TRBV7-9 and TRBJ2-1, with 10 bases fitting TRBD2. The trim removed 5 bases at V and 4 bases at J, leaving 2 bases unmatched. The germline CDR1 and CDR2 sequences are SEHNR and FQNEAQ (reference sequence). The CDR3 sequence is 14 residues long. The CDR3: CASSLSGGYNEQFF. The DNA of the CDR3 is TGTGCCAGCAGCCTTAGCGGGGGGTACAATGAGCAGTTCTTC.

J is TRBJ2-5 and V is TRBV5-6, with D possibly matching TRBD2 (7 bases). The CDR3 extends over 15 amino acids. V dropped 4 bases and J dropped 5 bases, with 18 bases sitting between them. From germline, CDR1 is SGHDT and CDR2 YYEEEE. As DNA, the CDR3 is TGTGCCAGCAGCCACCCCCGGGGGGCGGGTGAGACCCAGTACTTC. Translating gives CASSHPRGAGETQYF. Filled out from reference TRBV5-6 and TRBJ2-5, the complete variable domain reads DAGVTQSPTHLIKTRGQQVTLRCSPKSGHDTVSWYQQALGQGPQFIFQYYEEEERQRGNFPDRFSGHQFPNYSSELNVNALLLGDSALYLCASSHPRGAGETQYFGPGTRLLVL.

The chain carries TRBV9 and TRBJ2-1; D unclear. Looked up from germline, CDR1 is SGDLS and CDR2 is YYNGEE. The CDR3 sequence is 16 residues long. Between the trimmed V and J ends, which lost 0 bases and 1 base, there was a span of 11 bases. The CDR3, as DNA: TGTGCCAGCAGCGTAGGGTCTAGTAGGTCCTACAATGAGCAGTTCTTC. It translates to CASSVGSSRSYNEQFF.

V usage is TRBV28 and J usage is TRBJ1-1, with D possibly TRBD1 on 5 matching bases. Trimming left V 1 base short and J 1 base short, with 16 bases between. This CDR3 has 17 residues. CDR1 is MDHEN and CDR2 is SYDVKM in the germline V gene. This chain's CDR3 is CASSLFHGRGENTEAFF. The CDR3 DNA reads as TGTGCCAGCAGTTTATTCCATGGGAGGGGAGAGAACACTGAAGCTTTCTTT.

This clone has a single count. This chain links TRBV5-8 with TRBJ2-7; unclear D gene. V lost 1 base, J lost 2 bases, and 4 bases lay in between. Per germline, CDR1 SGHTS and CDR2 YDEGEE. This CDR3 is built from 12 residues. The CDR3 sequence is CASSLYTYEQYF. The DNA for the CDR3 is TGTGCCAGCAGCTTGTATACCTACGAGCAGTACTTC.

This clone is a singleton in its sample. V and J are TRBV9 and TRBJ2-2; unclear D gene. Trimming pared 2 bases from V and 2 bases from J, leaving 7 bases between. Germline assignment: CDR1 SGDLS and CDR2 YYNGEE. The CDR3 loop spans 14 amino acids. CDR3 coding DNA: TGTGCCAGCAGCGTGACTCGAAACACCGGGGAGCTGTTTTTT. Translating it yields CASSVTRNTGELFF.

The chain recombines TRBV9 with TRBJ2-1; 13 bases align to TRBD2. The germline V gene has CDR1 SGDLS and CDR2 YYNGEE. The CDR3 runs 15 residues. Losses at the gene ends were 3 bases for V and 6 bases for J; bases not matched to a gene: 3. The CDR3 coding sequence is TGTGCCAGCAGCGACACTAGCGGGGGGGCCAATGAGCAGTTCTTC. Its translation: CASSDTSGGANEQFF.

The chain carries TRBV19 and TRBJ2-1; 7 positions agree with TRBD1. The CDR3 contains 17 residues. Trimming removed 5 bases from V and 3 bases from J; junction bases left unmatched: 13. Germline values: CDR1 LNHDA, CDR2 SQIVND (reference sequence). CDR3 nucleotide sequence: TGTGCCAGTAGTGCCAACCGACAGGGCCGGGGCTACAATGAGCAGTTCTTC. As protein: CASSANRQGRGYNEQFF.

The V and J genes are TRBV6-1 and TRBJ2-1; 10 bases fit TRBD2. The CDR3 is 17 amino acids. V lost 4 bases and J lost 9; bases outside the gene matches: 15. Germline CDR1 and CDR2: MNHNS and SASEGT. The CDR3 coding sequence is TGTGCCAGCAGTGCGCTGGAGGGAAGCGGGAGGGCCGTTGAGCAGTTCTTC. Protein product: CASSALEGSGRAVEQFF.